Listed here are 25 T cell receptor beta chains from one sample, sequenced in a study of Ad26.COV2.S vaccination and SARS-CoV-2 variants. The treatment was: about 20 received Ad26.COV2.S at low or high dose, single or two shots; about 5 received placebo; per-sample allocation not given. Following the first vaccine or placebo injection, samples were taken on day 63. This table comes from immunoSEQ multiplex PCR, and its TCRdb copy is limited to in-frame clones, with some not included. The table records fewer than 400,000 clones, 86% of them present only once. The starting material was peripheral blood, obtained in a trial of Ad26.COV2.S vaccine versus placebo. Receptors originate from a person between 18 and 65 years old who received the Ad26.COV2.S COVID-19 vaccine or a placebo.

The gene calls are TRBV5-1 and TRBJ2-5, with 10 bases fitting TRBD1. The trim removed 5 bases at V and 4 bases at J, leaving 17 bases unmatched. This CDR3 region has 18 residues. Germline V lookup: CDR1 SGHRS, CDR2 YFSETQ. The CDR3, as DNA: TGCGCCAGCAGACTCCTGGGGACAGGGGTTGTATTGGGAGAGACCCAGTACTTC. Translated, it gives CASRLLGTGVVLGETQYF.

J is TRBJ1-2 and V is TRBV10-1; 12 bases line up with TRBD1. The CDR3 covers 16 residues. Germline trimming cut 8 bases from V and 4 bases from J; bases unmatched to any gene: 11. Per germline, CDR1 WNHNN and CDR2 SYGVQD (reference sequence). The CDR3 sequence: CASERDRGLRGYGYTF. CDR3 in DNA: TGCGCCAGCGAGAGGGACAGGGGGCTACGAGGCTATGGCTACACCTTC.

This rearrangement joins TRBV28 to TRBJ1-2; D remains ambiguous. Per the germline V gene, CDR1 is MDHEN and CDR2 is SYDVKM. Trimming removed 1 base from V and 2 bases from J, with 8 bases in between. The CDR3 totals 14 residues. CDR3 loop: CASSLSPENYGYTF. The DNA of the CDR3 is TGTGCCAGCAGTTTATCACCGGAAAACTATGGCTACACCTTC.

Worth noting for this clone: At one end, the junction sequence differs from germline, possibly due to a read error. CDR3 residues: CVSRVKEQYF. CDR3 coding DNA: TGTGTCAGCAGGGTAAAAGAGCAGTACTTC. This chain links TRBV2 with TRBJ2-7; D possibly corresponds to TRBD1 (5 bases). Per germline, CDR1 SNHLY and CDR2 FYNNEI. The CDR3 sequence is 10 residues long.

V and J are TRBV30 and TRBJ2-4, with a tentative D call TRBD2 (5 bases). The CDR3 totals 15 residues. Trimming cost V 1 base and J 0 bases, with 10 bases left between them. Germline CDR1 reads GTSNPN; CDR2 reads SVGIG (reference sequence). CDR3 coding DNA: TGTGCCTGGAGTGAGGTACTAGGAGCCAAAAACATTCAGTACTTC. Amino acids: CAWSEVLGAKNIQYF. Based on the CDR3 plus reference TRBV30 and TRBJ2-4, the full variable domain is SQTIHQWPATLVQPVGSPLSLECTVEGTSNPNLYWYRQAAGRGLQLLFYSVGIGQISSEVPQNLSASRPQDRQFILSSKKLLLSDSGFYLCAWSEVLGAKNIQYFGAGTRLSVL.

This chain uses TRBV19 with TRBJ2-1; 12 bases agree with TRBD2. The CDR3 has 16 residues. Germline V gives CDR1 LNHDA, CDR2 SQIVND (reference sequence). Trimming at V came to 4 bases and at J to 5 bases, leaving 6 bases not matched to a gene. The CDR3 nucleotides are TGTGCCAGTAGTAACTCCAGACTAGCGGGGGACAATGAGCAGTTCTTC. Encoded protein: CASSNSRLAGDNEQFF.

The CDR3 coding sequence is TGCAGCGCAAAAGGGGGAATCGAGTTCTTC. Translation gives CSAKGGIEFF. The chain employs TRBV29-1 and TRBJ2-1; a possible D gene is TRBD1 (6 bases). CDR3 length: 10 amino acids. The V end lost 7 bases, the J end lost 14 bases, and 15 bases lay between the germline ends. Germline lookup yields CDR1 SQVTM and CDR2 ANQGSEA.

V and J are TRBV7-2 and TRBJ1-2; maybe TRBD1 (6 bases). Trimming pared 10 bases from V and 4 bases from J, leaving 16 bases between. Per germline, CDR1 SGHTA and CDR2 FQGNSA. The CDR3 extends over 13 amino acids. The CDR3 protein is CATGAHRTYGYTF. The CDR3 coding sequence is TGTGCCACAGGGGCTCACAGAACCTATGGCTACACCTTC. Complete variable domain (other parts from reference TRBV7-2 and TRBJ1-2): GAGVSQSPSNKVTEKGKDVELRCDPISGHTALYWYRQSLGQGLEFLIYFQGNSAPDKSGLPSDRFSAERTGGSVSTLTIQRTQQEDSAVYLCATGAHRTYGYTFGSGTRLTVV.

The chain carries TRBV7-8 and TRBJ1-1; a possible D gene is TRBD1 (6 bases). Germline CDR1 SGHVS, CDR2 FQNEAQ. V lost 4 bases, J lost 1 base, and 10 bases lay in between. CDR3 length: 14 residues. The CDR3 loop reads CASSWGHPNTEAFF. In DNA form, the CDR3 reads TGTGCCAGCAGCTGGGGACACCCGAACACTGAAGCTTTCTTT.

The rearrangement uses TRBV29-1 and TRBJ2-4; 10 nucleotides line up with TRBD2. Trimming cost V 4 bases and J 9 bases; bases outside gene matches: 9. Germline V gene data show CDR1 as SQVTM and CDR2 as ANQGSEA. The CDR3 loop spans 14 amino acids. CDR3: CSVVPSPSGGIQYF. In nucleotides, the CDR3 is TGCAGCGTTGTGCCGTCCCCTAGCGGGGGCATTCAGTACTTC.

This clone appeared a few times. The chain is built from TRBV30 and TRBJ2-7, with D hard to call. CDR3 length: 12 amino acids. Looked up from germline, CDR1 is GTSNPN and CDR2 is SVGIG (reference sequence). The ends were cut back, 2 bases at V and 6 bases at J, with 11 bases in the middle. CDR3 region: CAWSFSEREQYF. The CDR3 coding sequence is TGTGCCTGGAGTTTCTCTGAGCGCGAGCAGTACTTC.

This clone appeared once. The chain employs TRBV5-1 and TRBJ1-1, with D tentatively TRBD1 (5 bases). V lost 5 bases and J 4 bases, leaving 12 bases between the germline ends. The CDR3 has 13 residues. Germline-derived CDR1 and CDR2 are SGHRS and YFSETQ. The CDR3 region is CASRVGQGTEAFF. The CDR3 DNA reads TGCGCCAGCAGAGTGGGGCAGGGCACTGAAGCTTTCTTT.

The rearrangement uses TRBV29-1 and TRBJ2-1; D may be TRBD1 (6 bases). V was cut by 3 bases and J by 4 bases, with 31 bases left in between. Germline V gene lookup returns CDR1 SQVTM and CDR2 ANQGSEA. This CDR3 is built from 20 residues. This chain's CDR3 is CSVEGVYRDVGWGDYNEQFF. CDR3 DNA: TGCAGCGTTGAGGGTGTTTACAGGGATGTGGGCTGGGGCGATTACAATGAGCAGTTCTTC.

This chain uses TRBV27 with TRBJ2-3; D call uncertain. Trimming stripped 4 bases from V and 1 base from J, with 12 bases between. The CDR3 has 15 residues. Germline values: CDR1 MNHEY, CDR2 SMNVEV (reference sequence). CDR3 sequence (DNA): TGTGCCAGCAGTTGGGGTATAACGGGCACAGATACGCAGTATTTT. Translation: CASSWGITGTDTQYF.

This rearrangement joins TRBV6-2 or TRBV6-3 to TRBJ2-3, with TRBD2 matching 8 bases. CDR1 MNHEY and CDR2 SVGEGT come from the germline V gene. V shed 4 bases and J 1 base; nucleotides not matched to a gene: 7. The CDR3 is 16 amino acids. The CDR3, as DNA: TGTGCCAGCAGTTTATTAGCGGGGTTTGGCACAGATACGCAGTATTTT. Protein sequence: CASSLLAGFGTDTQYF.

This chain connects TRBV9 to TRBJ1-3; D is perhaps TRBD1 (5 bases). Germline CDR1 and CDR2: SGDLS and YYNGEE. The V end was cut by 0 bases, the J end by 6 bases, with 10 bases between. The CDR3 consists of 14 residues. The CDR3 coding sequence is TGTGCCAGCAGCGTAGGGGGGTTGGCAAACACCATATATTTT. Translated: CASSVGGLANTIYF. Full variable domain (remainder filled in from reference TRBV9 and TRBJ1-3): DSGVTQTPKHLITATGQRVTLRCSPRSGDLSVYWYQQSLDQGLQFLIQYYNGEERAKGNILERFSAQQFPDLHSELNLSSLELGDSALYFCASSVGGLANTIYFGEGSWLTVV.

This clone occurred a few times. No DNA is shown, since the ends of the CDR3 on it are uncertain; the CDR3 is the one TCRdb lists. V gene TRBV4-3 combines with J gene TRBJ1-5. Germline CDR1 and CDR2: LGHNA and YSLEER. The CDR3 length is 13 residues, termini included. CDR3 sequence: CASSQGRAGPQHF.

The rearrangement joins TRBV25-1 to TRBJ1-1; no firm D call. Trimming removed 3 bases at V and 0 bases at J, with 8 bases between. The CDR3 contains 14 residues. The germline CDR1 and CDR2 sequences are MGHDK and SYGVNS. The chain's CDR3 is CASSDRALNTEAFF. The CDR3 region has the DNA TGTGCCAGCAGTGATAGGGCCCTGAACACTGAAGCTTTCTTT.

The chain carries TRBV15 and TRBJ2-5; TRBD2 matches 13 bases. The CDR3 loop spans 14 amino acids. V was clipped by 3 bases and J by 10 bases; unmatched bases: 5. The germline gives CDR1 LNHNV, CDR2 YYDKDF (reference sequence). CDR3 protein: CATSRLGLAGIQYF. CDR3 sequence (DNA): TGTGCCACCAGCAGGCTGGGACTAGCGGGGATCCAGTACTTC.

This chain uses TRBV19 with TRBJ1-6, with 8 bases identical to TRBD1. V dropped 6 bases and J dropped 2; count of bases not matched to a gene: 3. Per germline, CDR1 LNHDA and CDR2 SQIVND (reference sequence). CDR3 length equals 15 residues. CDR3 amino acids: CASSRGHTYNSPLHF. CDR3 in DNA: TGTGCCAGTAGCAGGGGGCACACCTATAATTCACCCCTCCACTTT.

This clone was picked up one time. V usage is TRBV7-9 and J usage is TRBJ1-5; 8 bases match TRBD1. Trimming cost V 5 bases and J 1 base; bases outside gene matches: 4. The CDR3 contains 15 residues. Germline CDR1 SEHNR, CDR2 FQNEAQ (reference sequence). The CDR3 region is CASSPGGWSNQPQHF. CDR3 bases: TGTGCCAGCAGCCCAGGGGGCTGGAGCAATCAGCCCCAGCATTTT. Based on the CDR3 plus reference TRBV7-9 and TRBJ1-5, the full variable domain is DTGVSQNPRHKITKRGQNVTFRCDPISEHNRLYWYRQTLGQGPEFLTYFQNEAQLEKSRLLSDRFSAERPKGSFSTLEIQRTEQGDSAMYLCASSPGGWSNQPQHFGDGTRLSIL.

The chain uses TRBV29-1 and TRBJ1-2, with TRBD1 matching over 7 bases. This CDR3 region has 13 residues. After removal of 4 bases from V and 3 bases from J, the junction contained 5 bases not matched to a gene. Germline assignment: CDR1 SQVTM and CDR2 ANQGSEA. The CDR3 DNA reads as TGCAGCGTTGCGAGGGGGCTTGACTATGGCTACACCTTC. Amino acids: CSVARGLDYGYTF. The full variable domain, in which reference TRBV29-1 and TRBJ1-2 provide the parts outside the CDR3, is SAVISQKPSRDICQRGTSLTIQCQVDSQVTMMFWYRQQPGQSLTLIATANQGSEATYESGFVIDKFPISRPNLTFSTLTVSNMSPEDSSIYLCSVARGLDYGYTFGSGTRLTVV.

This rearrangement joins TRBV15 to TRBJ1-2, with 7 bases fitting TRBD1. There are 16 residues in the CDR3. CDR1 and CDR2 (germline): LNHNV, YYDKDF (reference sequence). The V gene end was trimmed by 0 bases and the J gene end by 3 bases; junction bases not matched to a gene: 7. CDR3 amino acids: CATSREGGGMYYGYTF. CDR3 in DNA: TGTGCCACCAGCAGAGAAGGAGGGGGCATGTACTATGGCTACACCTTC.

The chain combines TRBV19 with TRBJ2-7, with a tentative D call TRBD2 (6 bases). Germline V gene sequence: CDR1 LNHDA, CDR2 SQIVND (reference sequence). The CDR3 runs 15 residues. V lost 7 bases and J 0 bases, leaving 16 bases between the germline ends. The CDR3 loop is CASKGTWPDSYEQYF. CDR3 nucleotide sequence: TGTGCCAGTAAGGGGACTTGGCCGGACTCCTACGAGCAGTACTTC.

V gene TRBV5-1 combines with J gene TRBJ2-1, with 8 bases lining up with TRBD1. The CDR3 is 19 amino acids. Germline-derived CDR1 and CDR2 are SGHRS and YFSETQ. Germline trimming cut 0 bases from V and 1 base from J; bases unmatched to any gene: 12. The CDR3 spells CASSLADGQGKRSYNEQFF. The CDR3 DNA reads TGCGCCAGCAGCTTGGCGGATGGACAGGGAAAGAGGTCCTACAATGAGCAGTTCTTC.